This TCR beta chain is drawn from a study of blood T cell repertoires in COVID-19. Only in-frame clones appear in the TCRdb table, and some are missing; sequencing was by immunoSEQ multiplex PCR. The sample contains about 240,000 clones, about four fifths of which appear only once. V trimming: 2 bases; J trimming: 1 base; junction bases outside the gene matches: 3. Per the germline V gene, CDR1 is LGHNA and CDR2 is YNFKEQ. The CDR3 has 16 residues. The source material was peripheral blood. The chain couples TRBV4-2 to TRBJ2-3, with 10 nucleotides matching TRBD2. This TCR was sampled from a woman at least 80 years old with acute or convalescent COVID-19. CDR3 in DNA: TGTGCCAGCAGCCAATCTCTAGCGGGGGGCACAGATACGCAGTATTTT. Its protein is CASSQSLAGGTDTQYF.